One and the same sample provided the 6 T cell receptor beta chains below, sequenced in a study of T-cell memory formation after mild COVID-19. TCRdb re-called the 5' RACE reads with MiXCR, one entry per CDR3 protein. Here the sample spans around 250,000 distinct CDR3 sequences, 15% being singletons. Specimen: PBMCs or a T cell subset sorted from them (not recorded which). Source of these receptors: an adult woman who had mild COVID-19 (a few samples of this study predate the infection). Cell type and time point are not known.

The V and J genes are TRBV12-3 or TRBV12-4 and TRBJ1-6, with unresolved D. Between the trimmed V and J ends, which lost 3 bases and 8 bases, there was a span of 11 bases. CDR3 length: 14 residues. CDR3 loop: CASSLYSRYSPLHF. The CDR3, as DNA: TGTGCCAGCAGTTTGTACAGCAGATATTCACCCCTCCACTTT.

The chain couples TRBV6-5 to TRBJ1-2, with D unclear. Looked up from germline, CDR1 is MNHEY and CDR2 is SVGAGI. The CDR3 length is 13 residues. Deletions cut 3 bases from V and 6 bases from J, with 11 bases between. CDR3 in DNA: TGTGCCAGCAGTTATGTCCCGGGGAATGGCTACACCTTC. It encodes CASSYVPGNGYTF.

This chain connects TRBV20-1 to TRBJ1-4, with 8 bases that match TRBD1. The germline CDR1 and CDR2 sequences are DFQATT and SNEGSKA (reference sequence). The V gene end was trimmed by 3 bases and the J gene end by 8 bases; junction bases not matched to a gene: 5. This CDR3 has 13 amino acids. CDR3 DNA sequence: TGCAGTGCTAGCTACAGGGGGGGGGAAAAACTGTTTTTT. The encoded protein is CSASYRGGEKLFF.

This chain links TRBV25-1 with TRBJ2-3; D perhaps matches TRBD1 (6 bases). The CDR3 is 14 amino acids. Germline loops: CDR1 MGHDK, CDR2 SYGVNS. V lost 4 bases and J lost 2, with 10 bases in between. The DNA of the CDR3 is TGTGCCAGCAGTGTGCAGGGGTTCACAGATACGCAGTATTTT. Translation gives CASSVQGFTDTQYF.

This clonotype occurred a few times. J is TRBJ1-1 and V is TRBV5-1; 12 bases map to TRBD1. V lost 3 bases and J lost 6; bases outside the gene matches: 6. Germline values: CDR1 SGHRS, CDR2 YFSETQ. The CDR3 is 15 residues long. This chain's CDR3 is CASSYTGTGGSEAFF. CDR3 DNA sequence: TGCGCCAGCAGCTATACCGGGACAGGGGGCTCTGAAGCTTTCTTT.

The J gene is TRBJ2-7, the V gene TRBV4-2; D remains unclear. The CDR3 has 14 amino acids. V lost 0 bases and J lost 1, with 7 bases in between. Germline lookup yields CDR1 LGHNA and CDR2 YNFKEQ. The CDR3 here is CASSQETESYEQYF. The CDR3 nucleotides read TGTGCCAGCAGCCAAGAAACGGAATCCTACGAGCAGTACTTC.